The 28 T cell receptor beta chains in this list originate from one sample, sequenced in a study of blood T cell repertoires in COVID-19. Sequencing used immunoSEQ multiplex PCR; TCRdb keeps in-frame clones, though not all of them. The sample records a few hundred thousand clones, 80% to 90% being singletons. Sequencing input: PBMCs or T cells enriched from blood (not recorded which). These receptors all stem from a man younger than 45 who had recovered from COVID-19.

The genes are TRBV3-1 (or the pseudogene TRBV3-2) and TRBJ2-7; 7 nucleotides line up with TRBD1. The CDR3 has 15 residues. Germline V CDR1 and CDR2: LGHDT, YNNKEL (reference sequence). Trimming cost V 1 base and J 0 bases; bases outside gene matches: 3. CDR3 bases: TGTGCCAGCAGCCAAGCGGGACAGATCTCCTACGAGCAGTACTTC. This codes for CASSQAGQISYEQYF.

The V gene is TRBV30, the J gene TRBJ1-2; the match to TRBD1 covers 11 bases. This CDR3 has 14 amino acids. V trimming: 2 bases; J trimming: 4 bases; junction bases outside the gene matches: 3. The germline V gene has CDR1 GTSNPN and CDR2 SVGIG (reference sequence). CDR3 nucleotide sequence: TGTGCCTGGAGTTATGGACAGGGGGCCTATGGCTACACCTTC. Its protein product is CAWSYGQGAYGYTF.

Note on this clone: Additional DNA sequences in this sample encode the identical CDR3. The rearrangement uses TRBV27 and TRBJ1-2; 7 bases map to TRBD1. The germline V gene encodes CDR1 MNHEY and CDR2 SMNVEV (reference sequence). The CDR3 extends over 14 amino acids. Losses at the gene ends were 0 bases for V and 2 bases for J; bases not matched to a gene: 0. The CDR3 is CASSLSGGNYGYTF. DNA for the CDR3: TGTGCCAGCAGTTTATCAGGGGGCAACTATGGCTACACCTTC.

The chain is built from TRBV9 and TRBJ2-5; 9 bases map to TRBD1. The germline CDR1 and CDR2 sequences are SGDLS and YYNGEE. J lost 5 bases, V lost 4 bases, and 15 bases had no gene match. There are 17 residues in the CDR3. CDR3 in amino acids: CASSPTAGTGFIETQYF. CDR3 DNA: TGTGCCAGCAGCCCTACCGCCGGGACAGGGTTTATTGAGACCCAGTACTTC.

J is TRBJ1-2 and V is TRBV25-1; TRBD1 agrees at 7 bases. The CDR3 runs 13 residues. Losses at the gene ends were 5 bases for V and 5 bases for J; bases not matched to a gene: 5. Germline V gene data show CDR1 as MGHDK and CDR2 as SYGVNS. CDR3: CASSSGTVYGYTF. CDR3 nucleotides: TGTGCCAGCAGTTCCGGGACAGTGTATGGCTACACCTTC.

This chain connects TRBV11-2 to TRBJ1-3; D ambiguous. V was pared by 0 bases and J by 0 bases, with 9 bases between. The CDR3 has 16 residues. Germline assignment: CDR1 SGHAT and CDR2 FQNNGV. In nucleotides, the CDR3 is TGTGCCAGCAGCTTAGATACGGGGATCTCTGGAAACACCATATATTTT. It is translated as CASSLDTGISGNTIYF.

The CDR3 region is CASSDEFGTEAFF. The CDR3 DNA follows: TGTGCCAGCAGTGACGAGTTCGGGACTGAAGCTTTCTTT. V usage is TRBV6-4 and J usage is TRBJ1-1; D unclear. Trimming pared 2 bases from V and 5 bases from J, leaving 9 bases between. The germline V gene encodes CDR1 MRHNA and CDR2 SNTAGT. This CDR3 has 13 amino acids.

V and J are TRBV2 and TRBJ1-1; 7 positions match TRBD1. From germline, CDR1 is SNHLY and CDR2 FYNNEI. The CDR3 is 14 residues long. V shed 5 bases and J 5 bases; nucleotides not matched to a gene: 8. The CDR3 sequence: CASSSQGERTEAFF. CDR3 coding DNA: TGTGCCAGCAGTTCCCAGGGGGAGAGAACTGAAGCTTTCTTT.

The chain employs TRBV6-6 and TRBJ1-2; D not certain. V was cut by 2 bases and J by 0 bases, with 10 bases left in between. The CDR3 covers 15 residues. Per the germline V gene, CDR1 is MNHNY and CDR2 is SVGAGI (reference sequence). The CDR3 DNA sequence: TGTGCCAGCAGTTACGAACAGTTAGCTAACTATGGCTACACCTTC. It encodes CASSYEQLANYGYTF.

This chain uses TRBV2 with TRBJ2-1, with a weak D call TRBD2 (7 bases). This CDR3 contains 15 residues. CDR1 and CDR2 from the germline V gene are SNHLY and FYNNEI. V dropped 0 bases and J dropped 3 bases, with 9 bases sitting between them. CDR3 residues: CASSEAGGLYNEQFF. In DNA form, the CDR3 reads TGTGCCAGCAGTGAAGCGGGGGGGCTCTACAATGAGCAGTTCTTC.

This chain joins TRBV5-4 and TRBJ2-1; 10 nucleotides align to TRBD1. The trim removed 5 bases at V and 1 base at J, leaving 3 bases unmatched. Germline V gene sequence: CDR1 SGHNT, CDR2 YYREEE (reference sequence). The CDR3 extends over 15 amino acids. The CDR3 here is CASRRDRGSYNEQFF. CDR3 DNA: TGTGCCAGCAGAAGGGACAGGGGTTCCTACAATGAGCAGTTCTTC.

This chain connects TRBV3-1 (or the pseudogene TRBV3-2) to TRBJ2-1; TRBD2 might be the D (5 bases). The ends were cut back, 1 base at V and 15 bases at J, with 13 bases in the middle. CDR1 LGHDT and CDR2 YNNKEL come from the germline V gene (reference sequence). This CDR3 region has 12 residues. The CDR3 sequence: CASSQVTGFLFF. In DNA form, the CDR3 reads TGTGCCAGCAGCCAAGTAACGGGATTTCTGTTCTTC.

This chain connects TRBV12-3 or TRBV12-4 to TRBJ1-4, with TRBD1 as a possible D gene (5 bases). This CDR3 has 13 residues. V was shortened by 8 bases and J by 7 bases, with 14 bases between the two germline ends. The CDR3 sequence is CASSRGSGEKLFF. The CDR3 coding sequence is TGTGCCAGCTCAAGGGGATCTGGTGAAAAACTGTTTTTT.

The chain recombines TRBV7-2 with TRBJ1-2; 7 nucleotides align to TRBD1. J was trimmed by 5 bases and V by 1 base; bases with no gene match: 4. Germline V gives CDR1 SGHTA, CDR2 FQGNSA. The CDR3 runs 14 residues. In DNA, the CDR3 is TGTGCCAGCAGCTTAGGGGGACAGCTTTATGGCTACACCTTC. It specifies CASSLGGQLYGYTF.

The chain has TRBV9 and TRBJ1-4; TRBD1 aligns across 7 bases. The CDR3 has 19 residues. Germline CDR1 and CDR2: SGDLS and YYNGEE. Trimming at V came to 6 bases and at J to 0 bases, leaving 17 bases not matched to a gene. CDR3 protein: CASIGDSDGFLPTNEKLFF. CDR3 coding DNA: TGTGCCAGCATTGGGGACAGTGACGGGTTTCTTCCAACTAATGAAAAACTGTTTTTT.

The chain links TRBV19 to TRBJ1-4; D possibly corresponds to TRBD1 (6 bases). The CDR3 loop spans 15 amino acids. Trimming stripped 1 base from V and 7 bases from J, with 13 bases between. Germline V gives CDR1 LNHDA, CDR2 SQIVND (reference sequence). CDR3 coding DNA: TGTGCCAGTAGTATAGTTCAGGGGCCAGTTGAAAAACTGTTTTTT. This sequence encodes CASSIVQGPVEKLFF. The full variable domain, in which reference TRBV19 and TRBJ1-4 provide the parts outside the CDR3, is DGGITQSPKYLFRKEGQNVTLSCEQNLNHDAMYWYRQDPGQGLRLIYYSQIVNDFQKGDIAEGYSVSREKKESFPLTVTSAQKNPTAFYLCASSIVQGPVEKLFFGSGTQLSVL.

The rearrangement joins TRBV5-1 to TRBJ1-1; D perhaps matches TRBD1 (6 bases). Trimming pared 0 bases from V and 5 bases from J, leaving 11 bases between. Germline CDR1 and CDR2: SGHRS and YFSETQ. The length of the CDR3 is 14 residues. CDR3 nucleotides: TGCGCCAGCAGCTTGGAACAGGGATGGACTGAAGCTTTCTTT. Its protein is CASSLEQGWTEAFF. Supplemented by reference TRBV5-1 and TRBJ1-1, the full variable domain reads KAGVTQTPRYLIKTRGQQVTLSCSPISGHRSVSWYQQTPGQGLQFLFEYFSETQRNKGNFPGRFSGRQFSNSRSEMNVSTLELGDSALYLCASSLEQGWTEAFFGQGTRLTVV.

The chain employs TRBV29-1 and TRBJ2-2; D unclear. Germline values: CDR1 SQVTM, CDR2 ANQGSEA. The CDR3 totals 13 residues. V was shortened by 0 bases and J by 6 bases, with 8 bases between the two germline ends. In DNA form, the CDR3 reads TGCAGCGTTGAAGATCTTAGATCCGGGGAGCTGTTTTTT. This translates into CSVEDLRSGELFF.

The chain couples TRBV11-3 to TRBJ2-1; no clear D. This CDR3 has 15 amino acids. Germline assignment: CDR1 SGHNT and CDR2 YENEEA. V was clipped by 1 base and J by 5 bases, with 12 bases between them. CDR3 DNA: TGTGCCAGCAGCTTAGGGCTAGTCGGCCACAATGAGCAGTTCTTC. Translating gives CASSLGLVGHNEQFF.

This chain joins TRBV6-4 and TRBJ2-1; TRBD2 aligns across 11 bases. Germline CDR1 MRHNA, CDR2 SNTAGT. The CDR3 contains 16 residues. Trimming cost V 0 bases and J 10 bases; bases outside gene matches: 8. The CDR3 is CASSDSLLAGVWEQFF. For the CDR3, the DNA is TGTGCCAGCAGTGACTCTCTACTAGCGGGGGTATGGGAGCAGTTCTTC.

V gene TRBV18 combines with J gene TRBJ1-4; no definite D call. The CDR3 extends over 16 amino acids. Germline CDR1 KGHSH, CDR2 LQKENI. The V and J ends lost 0 bases and 0 bases respectively, with 8 bases between them. Here the CDR3 DNA reads TGTGCCAGCTCACCACCGATGACTGCAACTAATGAAAAACTGTTTTTT. Its translation is CASSPPMTATNEKLFF. Looking up the rest from reference TRBV18 and TRBJ1-4 gives the full variable domain: NAGVMQNPRHLVRRRGQEARLRCSPMKGHSHVYWYRQLPEEGLKFMVYLQKENIIDESGMPKERFSAEFPKEGPSILRIQQVVRGDSAAYFCASSPPMTATNEKLFFGSGTQLSVL.

The chain joins TRBV6-5 to TRBJ1-4; tentatively, D is TRBD1 (5 bases). CDR1 MNHEY and CDR2 SVGAGI come from the germline V gene. V lost 4 bases and J lost 0, with 12 bases in between. The CDR3 spans 16 residues. CDR3 sequence (DNA): TGTGCCAGCAGTTCACGAGGACATCCAACTAATGAAAAACTGTTTTTT. Its translation: CASSSRGHPTNEKLFF.

The chain has TRBV27 and TRBJ1-6, with no clear D. V was pared by 3 bases and J by 8 bases, with 5 bases between. The CDR3 is made up of 12 amino acids. Germline CDR1 MNHEY, CDR2 SMNVEV (reference sequence). CDR3 amino acids: CASSFQDSPLHF. CDR3 DNA sequence: TGTGCCAGCAGTTTCCAGGATTCACCCCTCCACTTT.

The J gene is TRBJ1-1, the V gene TRBV5-8; a possible D gene is TRBD1 (6 bases). The CDR3 has 13 residues. CDR1 is SGHTS, CDR2 YDEGEE, per germline. V lost 4 bases and J 1 base, leaving 8 bases between the germline ends. The CDR3 nucleotides are TGTGCCAGCAGCCCACAGGGGAACACTGAAGCTTTCTTT. Encoded protein: CASSPQGNTEAFF.

The genes are TRBV19 and TRBJ2-3; possibly TRBD1 for D (6 bases). CDR1 is LNHDA and CDR2 is SQIVND in the germline V gene (reference sequence). Trimming took off 5 bases at V and 11 bases at J, with 17 bases between the two ends. The CDR3 extends over 13 amino acids. The CDR3 is CASSPQGGVRQYF. The CDR3 DNA reads TGTGCCAGTAGTCCTCAAGGGGGAGTGAGGCAGTATTTT.

V usage is TRBV6-5 and J usage is TRBJ1-3; 9 nucleotides align to TRBD1. CDR1 is MNHEY, CDR2 SVGAGI, per germline. Trimming cost V 0 bases and J 5 bases; bases outside gene matches: 5. There are 16 residues in the CDR3. In DNA form, the CDR3 reads TGTGCCAGCAGTTACTCGGTCGGGACAGGGCGAAACACCATATATTTT. Protein product: CASSYSVGTGRNTIYF.

The chain carries TRBV5-1 and TRBJ2-5; the match to TRBD2 covers 8 bases. The ends lost 6 bases at V and 5 bases at J; junction bases unmatched: 6. The CDR3 extends over 13 amino acids. Germline V gene sequence: CDR1 SGHRS, CDR2 YFSETQ. The chain's CDR3 is CASNLAGAETQYF. The CDR3 DNA reads as TGCGCCAGCAATCTAGCGGGTGCGGAGACCCAGTACTTC.

The chain joins TRBV7-9 to TRBJ1-5, with 11 bases that match TRBD1. Germline V lookup: CDR1 SEHNR, CDR2 FQNEAQ (reference sequence). The CDR3 is made up of 15 amino acids. The V gene end was trimmed by 5 bases and the J gene end by 6 bases; junction bases not matched to a gene: 6. The CDR3 loop is CASSHGTGGTQPQHF. The CDR3 region has the DNA TGTGCCAGCAGCCACGGGACAGGGGGTACTCAGCCCCAGCATTTT. The whole variable domain, remainder taken from reference TRBV7-9 and TRBJ1-5, is DTGVSQNPRHKITKRGQNVTFRCDPISEHNRLYWYRQTLGQGPEFLTYFQNEAQLEKSRLLSDRFSAERPKGSFSTLEIQRTEQGDSAMYLCASSHGTGGTQPQHFGDGTRLSIL.